The clone carrying this T cell receptor (beta chain) was seen only a few times. What it recognizes is unknown. The data belong to a study of T cell responses to AZD1222 COVID-19 vaccine. Study-wide background: Recipients boosted at about 4 weeks or about 12 weeks are pooled. General observations from the study: The study found vaccine-associated CD4 TCRs spanning spike, dominant at 160-218 and 743-854. Clonal diversity may have been underestimated in mostly white British donors. Sampling that yielded the repertoires occurred only after the peak T cell response.

Some clones are missing from TCRdb's copy, which holds only in-frame ones; the method was immunoSEQ multiplex PCR. The sample contains roughly 120,000 clones, just under 90% of which appear only once. Germline V gene lookup returns CDR1 ENHRY and CDR2 SYGVKD. The CDR3 runs to 16 residues. V lost 4 bases, J lost 1 base, and 3 bases stayed unmatched. This TCR derives from an adult in good health. The sequences come from peripheral blood, collected on day 0 of AZD1222 vaccination. The chain carries TRBV10-3 and TRBJ2-1, with 11 bases identical to TRBD2. This chain's CDR3 is CAISGSGGASYNEQFF. The DNA of the CDR3 is TGTGCCATCAGTGGTAGCGGGGGGGCATCCTACAATGAGCAGTTCTTC.